This T cell receptor beta chain appears in the sequencing data of a study of T cells in Graves' hyperthyroidism and ophthalmopathy. An approximately 10 ml volume of fresh peripheral blood provided the PBMCs. The CDR3 totals 17 residues. Trimming removed 0 bases from V and 0 bases from J; junction bases left unmatched: 5. Germline V gene lookup returns CDR1 MNHEY and CDR2 SVGAGI. RNA transcripts gave rise to amplified TCR beta CDR3 regions. Using the HTBI primer set, a first-round RT-PCR was run on the TCR CDR3. In TCRdb, the multiplex PCR reads were re-called with MiXCR into one record per CDR3 protein. Of around 300,000 distinct CDR3 sequences in the sample, 12% to 15% are singletons; the top ten hold 7.9%.

This chain links TRBV6-5 with TRBJ2-3; 8 positions match TRBD2. The sequenced material came from blood. The TCR sequence derives from a woman aged 40 to 49 with Graves' hyperthyroidism. DNA for the CDR3: TGTGCCAGCAGTTACTCGAGCCCTAGCGGGAGCACAGATACGCAGTATTTT. It specifies CASSYSSPSGSTDTQYF.